The 26 T cell receptor beta chains presented below share a single source sample, sequenced in a study of shared clonotypes between healthy human individuals. CD8 cells classed as naive were CD45RO-negative and positively selected for CCR7, excluding terminally differentiated effector memory CD45RA+ cells. The data were produced by immunoSEQ multiplex PCR, yet TCRdb's version contains in-frame clones alone and is incomplete. The table records some 800,000 clones, over 90% of them present only once. The sequenced sample consisted of naive CD8+ T cells sorted from blood. The receptors come from a man aged 25 to 45 in good health.

The chain links TRBV29-1 to TRBJ2-1, with unresolved D. The CDR3 sequence is 12 residues long. Trimming took 3 bases from V and 4 from J, leaving 7 bases between them. In germline, CDR1 is SQVTM, CDR2 ANQGSEA. CDR3 coding DNA: TGCAGCGTTGATGAGGCTTACAATGAGCAGTTCTTC. Its translation is CSVDEAYNEQFF.

The chain is built from TRBV4-1 and TRBJ2-7; 12 bases fit TRBD2. With 6 bases clipped from V and 1 base from J, the junction kept 13 bases outside the gene matches. The length of the CDR3 is 18 residues. CDR1 MGHRA and CDR2 YSYEKL come from the germline V gene. CDR3: CASRQQLLAGGRSYEQYF. Written as DNA, the CDR3 is TGCGCCAGCAGACAACAACTACTAGCGGGAGGCCGATCCTACGAGCAGTACTTC.

A single count supports this clone. The V gene is TRBV11-2, the J gene TRBJ2-1; no definite D call. V lost 2 bases and J 7 bases, leaving 21 bases between the germline ends. CDR1 and CDR2 (germline): SGHAT, FQNNGV. CDR3 length equals 17 residues. The DNA for the CDR3 is TGTGCCAGCAGCTTATCCGGAGCCCTAAGGCTATCTAATGAGCAGTTCTTC. It encodes CASSLSGALRLSNEQFF.

This chain joins TRBV28 and TRBJ2-1, with D possibly matching TRBD1 (5 bases). The germline V gene has CDR1 MDHEN and CDR2 SYDVKM. CDR3 length: 14 residues. Trimming took 2 bases from V and 5 from J, leaving 10 bases between them. The CDR3 DNA sequence: TGTGCCAGCAGTTTACTGACAGTGCACAATGAGCAGTTCTTC. Amino acids: CASSLLTVHNEQFF.

This chain joins TRBV5-8 and TRBJ2-1; D is perhaps TRBD2 (6 bases). V lost 4 bases to trimming and J lost 7 bases, with 15 bases between them. This CDR3 is built from 14 residues. CDR1 is SGHTS, CDR2 YDEGEE, per germline. CDR3 sequence reads: CASSPRDSANEQFF. The CDR3, as DNA: TGTGCCAGCAGCCCTCGGGACTCTGCTAATGAGCAGTTCTTC.

The sample holds one count of this clone. The chain carries TRBV7-9 and TRBJ2-1; 14 bases are a match to TRBD2. The germline CDR1 and CDR2 sequences are SEHNR and FQNEAQ (reference sequence). With V trimmed by 4 bases and J by 8 bases, 4 bases remained unmatched. The CDR3 covers 15 residues. The CDR3 is CASSSGTSGSDEQFF. CDR3 bases: TGTGCCAGCAGCTCCGGGACTAGCGGGAGTGATGAGCAGTTCTTC.

J is TRBJ2-5 and V is TRBV4-3; D not resolved. This CDR3 comprises 14 residues. Germline CDR1 reads LGHNA; CDR2 reads YSLEER. The V gene lost 0 bases and the J gene lost 5 bases, with 10 bases spanning the gap. DNA of the CDR3: TGCGCCAGCAGCCAAGATCGGCTATGGGAGACCCAGTACTTC. It is translated as CASSQDRLWETQYF.

This clone was counted a few times. The chain is built from TRBV28 and TRBJ1-5, with TRBD1 as a possible D gene (5 bases). The length of the CDR3 is 16 residues. CDR1 is MDHEN, CDR2 SYDVKM, per germline. With 4 bases removed from V and 0 bases from J, the gap between germline ends came to 13 bases. The CDR3 sequence is CASSSIRQTSNQPQHF. CDR3 nucleotides: TGTGCCAGCAGTTCAATTCGACAGACTAGCAATCAGCCCCAGCATTTT.

This clone has a single count. The chain uses TRBV29-1 and TRBJ1-2, with D perhaps matching TRBD1 (5 bases). CDR3 size: 12 residues. V gave up 2 bases and J gave up 8 bases, with 12 bases separating them. Looked up from germline, CDR1 is SQVTM and CDR2 is ANQGSEA. CDR3 region: CSVESGGNGYTF. CDR3 coding DNA: TGCAGCGTTGAATCGGGGGGGAACGGCTACACCTTC.

The CDR3 bases are TGCAGTGCTAGAGTCATCGATGAGCAGTTCTTC. Encoded protein: CSARVIDEQFF. The J gene is TRBJ2-1, the V gene TRBV20-1; D not certain. Germline values: CDR1 DFQATT, CDR2 SNEGSKA (reference sequence). Trimming left V 1 base short and J 8 bases short, with 6 bases between. This CDR3 is 11 amino acids long.

V and J are TRBV5-1 and TRBJ2-4, with D perhaps assigned TRBD1 or TRBD2 (5 bases each). CDR3 length: 19 amino acids. The V gene lost 0 bases and the J gene lost 3 bases, with 22 bases spanning the gap. Germline loops: CDR1 SGHRS, CDR2 YFSETQ. The CDR3 DNA reads as TGCGCCAGCAGCTTGGCAGGTTTTTCTTTTTTGGGGGACAAAAACATTCAGTACTTC. Amino acids: CASSLAGFSFLGDKNIQYF.

The CDR3 DNA follows: TGTGCCACCGCCCCCTACAATGAGCAGTTCTTC. Amino acid sequence: CATAPYNEQFF. This chain connects TRBV28 to TRBJ2-1; D gene ambiguous. The CDR3 is 11 amino acids. The V and J ends lost 10 bases and 2 bases respectively, with 6 bases between them. Looked up from germline, CDR1 is MDHEN and CDR2 is SYDVKM.

This clone was recorded only once. CDR3 DNA: TGCGCCAGCAGCTTGAAACCACAGGGAAACACCGGGGAGCTGTTTTTT. It specifies CASSLKPQGNTGELFF. The chain is built from TRBV5-1 and TRBJ2-2; tentatively, D is TRBD1 (6 bases). The ends were cut back, 1 base at V and 2 bases at J, with 12 bases in the middle. Germline V gene data show CDR1 as SGHRS and CDR2 as YFSETQ. CDR3 length: 16 amino acids.

The gene calls are TRBV28 and TRBJ2-1; the D is unclear. Germline CDR1 and CDR2: MDHEN and SYDVKM. The V and J ends lost 3 bases and 0 bases respectively, with 9 bases between them. The CDR3 contains 15 residues. CDR3 protein: CASSFTLSSYNEQFF. DNA of the CDR3: TGTGCCAGCAGTTTTACCCTGAGCTCCTACAATGAGCAGTTCTTC.

The gene calls are TRBV29-1 and TRBJ2-2; possible D gene TRBD2, 7 bases. Germline V CDR1 and CDR2: SQVTM, ANQGSEA. The germline V and J ends were trimmed by 7 bases and 4 bases, with 13 bases remaining between them. The CDR3 extends over 13 amino acids. CDR3 sequence reads: CSAEGGVTGELFF. DNA of the CDR3: TGCAGCGCAGAGGGGGGGGTCACCGGGGAGCTGTTTTTT.

In regard to this clone: Other nucleotide sequences in the sample specify the same CDR3. The rearrangement uses TRBV27 and TRBJ2-7; TRBD2 agrees at 11 bases. V was pared by 4 bases and J by 2 bases, with 4 bases of the junction left unmatched. Germline CDR1 is MNHEY and CDR2 is SMNVEV (reference sequence). This CDR3 region has 15 residues. The CDR3 region is CASSSGTSGTYEQYF. CDR3 DNA sequence: TGTGCCAGCAGTTCCGGGACTAGCGGAACCTACGAGCAGTACTTC.

The chain is built from TRBV2 and TRBJ2-2; D remains unclear. This CDR3 is 16 amino acids long. Germline CDR1 SNHLY, CDR2 FYNNEI. Deletions cut 1 base from V and 6 bases from J, with 15 bases between. The CDR3 bases are TGTGCCAGCAGTGAAGTAGTTCCCTCTGGGGCCGGGGAGCTGTTTTTT. It translates to CASSEVVPSGAGELFF. Supplemented by reference TRBV2 and TRBJ2-2, the full variable domain reads EPEVTQTPSHQVTQMGQEVILRCVPISNHLYFYWYRQILGQKVEFLVSFYNNEISEKSEIFDDQFSVERPDGSNFTLKIRSTKLEDSAMYFCASSEVVPSGAGELFFGEGSRLTVL.

The chain couples TRBV6-5 to TRBJ2-7; 8 nucleotides agree with TRBD1. Trimming cost V 4 bases and J 3 bases; bases outside gene matches: 5. The CDR3 sequence is 14 residues long. From germline, CDR1 is MNHEY and CDR2 SVGAGI. The CDR3 reads CASSWIQGGYEQYF. Here the CDR3 DNA reads TGTGCCAGCAGTTGGATACAGGGGGGCTACGAGCAGTACTTC.

A single count supports this clone. This chain joins TRBV27 and TRBJ2-3, with D perhaps given as TRBD1 or TRBD2 (6 bases each). V was pared by 5 bases and J by 3 bases, with 18 bases between. CDR1 and CDR2 (germline): MNHEY, SMNVEV (reference sequence). There are 16 residues in the CDR3. The CDR3 coding sequence is TGTGCCAGCAGTCCACCCAGGAGGGGGAGAACAGATACGCAGTATTTT. It codes for CASSPPRRGRTDTQYF.

As concerns this clone: Additional DNA sequences in this sample encode the identical CDR3. This chain joins TRBV27 and TRBJ2-1; D possibly corresponds to TRBD2 (6 bases). The CDR3 length is 13 residues. Germline V gene sequence: CDR1 MNHEY, CDR2 SMNVEV (reference sequence). V lost 5 bases and J 7 bases, leaving 12 bases between the germline ends. In DNA, the CDR3 is TGTGCCAGCAGTCTTTTCCGGGGGAATGAGCAGTTCTTC. Residues: CASSLFRGNEQFF.

This chain connects TRBV5-4 to TRBJ1-3; no firm D call. V was clipped by 0 bases and J by 6 bases, with 7 bases between them. Germline V gene sequence: CDR1 SGHNT, CDR2 YYREEE (reference sequence). This CDR3 region has 13 residues. CDR3 DNA sequence: TGTGCCAGCAGCTTGGGGCACCAAAACACCATATATTTT. This gives the protein CASSLGHQNTIYF.

The J gene is TRBJ2-3, the V gene TRBV27; D gene ambiguous. Germline loops: CDR1 MNHEY, CDR2 SMNVEV (reference sequence). The V end lost 6 bases, the J end lost 0 bases, and 13 bases lay between the germline ends. The CDR3 covers 15 residues. The CDR3 DNA is TGTGCCAGCAGGCGAGTAGTGTCTAGCACAGATACGCAGTATTTT. This codes for CASRRVVSSTDTQYF.

The chain joins TRBV5-1 to TRBJ2-5; a weak D match, TRBD2 (7 bases). The CDR3 is made up of 14 amino acids. With 3 bases removed from V and 4 bases from J, the gap between germline ends came to 13 bases. In germline, CDR1 is SGHRS, CDR2 YFSETQ. CDR3 nucleotides: TGCGCCAGCAGCTCGGGGGGCGGTGGAGAGACCCAGTACTTC. It is translated as CASSSGGGGETQYF.

CDR3 in amino acids: CASSIAGSLQPQHF. The CDR3 DNA reads as TGTGCCAGTAGTATCGCGGGTAGCCTCCAGCCCCAGCATTTT. The J gene is TRBJ1-5, the V gene TRBV19, with D hard to call. This CDR3 contains 14 residues. Trimming took 3 bases from V and 7 from J, leaving 13 bases between them. The germline CDR1 and CDR2 sequences are LNHDA and SQIVND (reference sequence).

The chain carries TRBV5-5 and TRBJ2-7, with D possibly being TRBD1 (6 bases). Per the germline V gene, CDR1 is SGHKS and CDR2 is YYEKEE (reference sequence). The CDR3 runs 16 residues. The germline V and J ends were trimmed by 3 bases and 6 bases, with 22 bases remaining between them. The CDR3 region has the DNA TGTGCCAGCAGCTCCCTGTACAACCCCGAAGGGGGCGAGCAGTACTTC. Translation: CASSSLYNPEGGEQYF.

The chain links TRBV11-2 to TRBJ2-1; D gene unclear. V lost 0 bases and J lost 7, with 13 bases in between. Germline-derived CDR1 and CDR2 are SGHAT and FQNNGV. The CDR3 loop spans 15 amino acids. The CDR3, as DNA: TGTGCCAGCAGCTTAGATTCGGCCTTCGGAAATGAGCAGTTCTTC. Its protein product is CASSLDSAFGNEQFF.